This T cell receptor beta chain is drawn from a study of T cell repertoires in cytomegalovirus infection. As for the study in general: It can be stated that public TCR beta signatures indicated CMV infection as well as a matching HLA type. Study-level findings and limits: What dominated the ex vivo response were HLA-C-restricted CMV-specific TCR beta clonotypes.

MiXCR was run by TCRdb on the reads, yielding one entry per CDR3 protein. This sample has approximately 990,000 distinct CDR3 sequences, with roughly 30% found just once. CDR3 size: 14 residues. The germline gives CDR1 SNHLY, CDR2 FYNNEI. V dropped 3 bases and J dropped 6; count of bases not matched to a gene: 4. This clonotype was recorded a few times. The antigen is not known. The chain recombines TRBV2 with TRBJ2-2, with 7 bases fitting TRBD2. The TCR comes from a human donor in good health (CMV status not recorded). Some clones in this sample may be carry-over from other donors' samples. The sample here was cultured CD8+ T cells from PBMCs, taken from culture after CMV antigen stimulation. The chain's CDR3 is CASSEVLASGELFF. The CDR3 bases are TGTGCCAGCAGTGAGGTACTAGCGTCCGGGGAGCTGTTTTTT.